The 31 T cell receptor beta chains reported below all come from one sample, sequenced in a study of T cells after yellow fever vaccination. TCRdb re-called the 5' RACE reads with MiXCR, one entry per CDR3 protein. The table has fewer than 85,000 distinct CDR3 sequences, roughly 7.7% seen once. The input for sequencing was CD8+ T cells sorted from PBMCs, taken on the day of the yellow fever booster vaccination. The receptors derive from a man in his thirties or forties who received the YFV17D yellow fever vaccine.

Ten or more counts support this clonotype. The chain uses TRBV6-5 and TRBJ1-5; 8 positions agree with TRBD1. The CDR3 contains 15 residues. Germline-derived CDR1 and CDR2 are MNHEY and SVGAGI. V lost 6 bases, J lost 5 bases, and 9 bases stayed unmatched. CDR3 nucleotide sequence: TGTGCCAGCAGCTCCGGACAGGGACTCCATCAGCCCCAGCATTTT. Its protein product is CASSSGQGLHQPQHF.

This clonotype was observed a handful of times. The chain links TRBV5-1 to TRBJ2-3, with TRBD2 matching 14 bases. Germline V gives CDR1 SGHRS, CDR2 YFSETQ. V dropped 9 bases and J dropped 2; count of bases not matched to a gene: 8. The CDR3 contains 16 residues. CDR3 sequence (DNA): TGCGCCAACCGAGGACTAGCGGGGGGACCCACAGATACGCAGTATTTT. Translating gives CANRGLAGGPTDTQYF.

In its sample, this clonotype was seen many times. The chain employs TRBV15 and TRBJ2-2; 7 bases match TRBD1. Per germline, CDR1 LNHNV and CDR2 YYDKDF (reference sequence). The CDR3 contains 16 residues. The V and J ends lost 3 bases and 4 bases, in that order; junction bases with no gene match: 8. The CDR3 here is CATSSQANRGTGELFF. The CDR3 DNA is TGTGCCACCAGCAGCCAAGCGAACAGGGGCACCGGGGAGCTGTTTTTT.

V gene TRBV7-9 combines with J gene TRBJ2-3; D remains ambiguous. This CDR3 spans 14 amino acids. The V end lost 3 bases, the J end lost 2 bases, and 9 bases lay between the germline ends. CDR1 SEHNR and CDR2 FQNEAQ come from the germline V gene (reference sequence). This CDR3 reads CASSLVAVTDTQYF. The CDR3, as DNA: TGTGCCAGCAGCTTGGTGGCAGTCACAGATACGCAGTATTTT.

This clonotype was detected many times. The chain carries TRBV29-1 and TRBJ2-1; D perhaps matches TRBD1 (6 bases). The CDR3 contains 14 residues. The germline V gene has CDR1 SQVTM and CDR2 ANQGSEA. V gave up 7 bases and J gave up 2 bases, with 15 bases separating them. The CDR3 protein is CSASRGSTYNEQFF. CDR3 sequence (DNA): TGCAGCGCCTCGAGGGGGTCCACCTACAATGAGCAGTTCTTC.

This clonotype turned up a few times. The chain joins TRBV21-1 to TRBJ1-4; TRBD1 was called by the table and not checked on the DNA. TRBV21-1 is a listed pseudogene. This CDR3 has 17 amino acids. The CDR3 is CASSKDLRGHRNEKLFF. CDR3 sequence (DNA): TGTGCCAGCAGCAAAGATCTTCGAGGACACCGTAATGAAAAACTGTTTTTT.

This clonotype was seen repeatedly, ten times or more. The CDR3 bases are TGTGCCAGCAGCGCGTTGGGGGCTCAGTACCCCGACGAGCAGTACTTC. Its translation: CASSALGAQYPDEQYF. This chain connects TRBV9 to TRBJ2-7; weak D call: TRBD1 (6 bases). Looked up from germline, CDR1 is SGDLS and CDR2 is YYNGEE. The CDR3 is made up of 16 amino acids. V lost 3 bases to trimming and J lost 5 bases, with 21 bases between them.

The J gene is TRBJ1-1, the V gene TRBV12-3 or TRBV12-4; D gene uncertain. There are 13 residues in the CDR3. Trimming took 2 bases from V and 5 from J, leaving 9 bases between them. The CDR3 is CASSLWEGTEAFF. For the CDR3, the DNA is TGTGCCAGCAGTTTATGGGAGGGTACTGAAGCTTTCTTT.

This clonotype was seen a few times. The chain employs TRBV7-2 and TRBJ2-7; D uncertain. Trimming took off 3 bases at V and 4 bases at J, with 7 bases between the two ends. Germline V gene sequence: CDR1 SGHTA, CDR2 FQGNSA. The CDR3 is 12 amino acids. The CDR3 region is CASSFWMYEQYF. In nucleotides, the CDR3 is TGTGCCAGCAGCTTCTGGATGTACGAGCAGTACTTC. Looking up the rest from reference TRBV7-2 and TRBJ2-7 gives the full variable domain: GAGVSQSPSNKVTEKGKDVELRCDPISGHTALYWYRQSLGQGLEFLIYFQGNSAPDKSGLPSDRFSAERTGGSVSTLTIQRTQQEDSAVYLCASSFWMYEQYFGPGTRLTVT.

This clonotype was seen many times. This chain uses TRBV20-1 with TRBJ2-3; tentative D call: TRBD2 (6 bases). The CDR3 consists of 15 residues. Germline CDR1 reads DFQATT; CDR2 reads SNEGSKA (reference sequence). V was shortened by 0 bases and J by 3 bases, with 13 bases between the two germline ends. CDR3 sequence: CSAREGGRVTDTQYF. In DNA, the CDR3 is TGCAGTGCTAGAGAGGGGGGACGTGTTACAGATACGCAGTATTTT.

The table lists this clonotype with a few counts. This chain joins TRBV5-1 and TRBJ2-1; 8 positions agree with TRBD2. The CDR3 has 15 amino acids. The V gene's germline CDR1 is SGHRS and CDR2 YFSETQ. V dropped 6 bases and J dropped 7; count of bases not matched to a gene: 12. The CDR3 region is CASIPREGLWNEQFF. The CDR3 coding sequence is TGCGCCAGCATCCCCCGGGAGGGCCTCTGGAATGAGCAGTTCTTC. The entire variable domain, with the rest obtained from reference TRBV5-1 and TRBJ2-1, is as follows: KAGVTQTPRYLIKTRGQQVTLSCSPISGHRSVSWYQQTPGQGLQFLFEYFSETQRNKGNFPGRFSGRQFSNSRSEMNVSTLELGDSALYLCASIPREGLWNEQFFGPGTRLTVL.

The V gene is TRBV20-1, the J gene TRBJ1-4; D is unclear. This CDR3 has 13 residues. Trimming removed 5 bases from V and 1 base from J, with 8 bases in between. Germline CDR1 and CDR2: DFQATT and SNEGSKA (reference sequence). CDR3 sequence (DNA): TGCAGTGCTCCACCTCTAACTAATGAAAAACTGTTTTTT. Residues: CSAPPLTNEKLFF.

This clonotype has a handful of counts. The CDR3 is CASSQENLPSSYEQYF. The DNA for the CDR3 is TGTGCCAGCAGCCAAGAGAATCTGCCCAGCTCCTACGAGCAGTACTTC. The chain joins TRBV14 to TRBJ2-7; D remains unclear. The V end was cut by 0 bases, the J end by 0 bases, with 12 bases between. CDR3 size: 16 residues. Germline V gene sequence: CDR1 SGHDN, CDR2 FVKESK.

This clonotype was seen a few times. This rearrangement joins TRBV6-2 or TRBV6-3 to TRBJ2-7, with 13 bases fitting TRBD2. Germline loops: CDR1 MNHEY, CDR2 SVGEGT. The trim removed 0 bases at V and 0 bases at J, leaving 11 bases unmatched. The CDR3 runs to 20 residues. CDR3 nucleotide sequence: TGTGCCAGCAGTTACTCCCCGGGACTAGCGGGGTCCAACCCCTCCTACGAGCAGTACTTC. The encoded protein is CASSYSPGLAGSNPSYEQYF.

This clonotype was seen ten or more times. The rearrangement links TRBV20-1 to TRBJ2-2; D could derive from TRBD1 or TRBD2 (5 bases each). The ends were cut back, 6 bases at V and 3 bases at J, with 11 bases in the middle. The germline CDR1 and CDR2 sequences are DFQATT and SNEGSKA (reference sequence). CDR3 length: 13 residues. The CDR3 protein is CSARDPYTGELFF. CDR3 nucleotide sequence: TGCAGTGCAAGGGACCCCTACACCGGGGAGCTGTTTTTT.

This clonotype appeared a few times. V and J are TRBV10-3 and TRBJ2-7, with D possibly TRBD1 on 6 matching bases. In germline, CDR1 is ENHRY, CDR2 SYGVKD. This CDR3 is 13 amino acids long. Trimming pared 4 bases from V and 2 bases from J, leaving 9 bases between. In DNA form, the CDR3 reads TGTGCCATCAGTGCCGGGACAACCTACGAGCAGTACTTC. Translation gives CAISAGTTYEQYF.

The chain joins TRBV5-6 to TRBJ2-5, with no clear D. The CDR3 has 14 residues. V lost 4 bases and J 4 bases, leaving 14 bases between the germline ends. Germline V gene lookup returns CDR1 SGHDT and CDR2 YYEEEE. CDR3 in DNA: TGTGCCAGCAGCCCCGACCTCAGAACAGAGACCCAGTACTTC. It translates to CASSPDLRTETQYF.

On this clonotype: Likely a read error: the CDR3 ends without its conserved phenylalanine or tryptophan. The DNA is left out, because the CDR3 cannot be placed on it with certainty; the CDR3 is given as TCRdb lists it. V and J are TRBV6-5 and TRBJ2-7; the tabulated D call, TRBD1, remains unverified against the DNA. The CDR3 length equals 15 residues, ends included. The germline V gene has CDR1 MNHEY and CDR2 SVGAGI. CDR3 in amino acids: CASSYAGTGIYEEYL.

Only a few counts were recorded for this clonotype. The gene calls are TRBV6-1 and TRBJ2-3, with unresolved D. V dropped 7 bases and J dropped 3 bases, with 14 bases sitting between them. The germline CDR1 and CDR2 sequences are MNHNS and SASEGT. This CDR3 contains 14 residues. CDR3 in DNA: TGTGCCAGCAAACGATTCAGGACGACAGATACGCAGTATTTT. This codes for CASKRFRTTDTQYF.

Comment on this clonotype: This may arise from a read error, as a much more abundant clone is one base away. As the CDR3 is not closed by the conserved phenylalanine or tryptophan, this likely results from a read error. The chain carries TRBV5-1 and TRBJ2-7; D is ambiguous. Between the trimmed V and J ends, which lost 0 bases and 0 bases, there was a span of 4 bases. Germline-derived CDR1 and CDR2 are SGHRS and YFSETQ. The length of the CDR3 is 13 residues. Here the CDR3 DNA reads TGCGCCAGCAGCTTGGACGTCTCCTACGAGCAGTACCTC. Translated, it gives CASSLDVSYEQYL.

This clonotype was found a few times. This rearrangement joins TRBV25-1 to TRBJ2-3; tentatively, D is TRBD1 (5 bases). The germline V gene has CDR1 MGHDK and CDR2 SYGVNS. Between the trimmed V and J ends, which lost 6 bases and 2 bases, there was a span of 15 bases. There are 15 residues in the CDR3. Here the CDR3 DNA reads TGTGCCAGCAGCCTCAGTTTAGGGGCCACAGATACGCAGTATTTT. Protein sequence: CASSLSLGATDTQYF.

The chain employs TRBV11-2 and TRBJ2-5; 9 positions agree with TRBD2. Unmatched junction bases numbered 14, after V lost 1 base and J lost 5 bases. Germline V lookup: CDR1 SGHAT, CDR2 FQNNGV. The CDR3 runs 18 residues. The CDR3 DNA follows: TGTGCCAGCAGCTTAGGATCTGGTGCGGGAGGGCCTGTGGAGACCCAGTACTTC. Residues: CASSLGSGAGGPVETQYF.

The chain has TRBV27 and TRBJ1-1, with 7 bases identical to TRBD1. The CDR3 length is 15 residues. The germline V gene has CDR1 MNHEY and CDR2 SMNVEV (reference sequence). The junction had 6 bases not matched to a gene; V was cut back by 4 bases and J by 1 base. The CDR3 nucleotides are TGTGCCAGCAGTTACGACAGGGCGGGGAACACTGAAGCTTTCTTT. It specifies CASSYDRAGNTEAFF.

In nucleotides, the CDR3 is TGTGCCAGCAGTTTCGGCCTCCCGGCCGAGCAGTTCTTC. Translating it yields CASSFGLPAEQFF. The chain is built from TRBV12-3 or TRBV12-4 and TRBJ2-1; D is uncertain. This CDR3 contains 13 residues. The V end was cut by 3 bases, the J end by 10 bases, with 13 bases between.

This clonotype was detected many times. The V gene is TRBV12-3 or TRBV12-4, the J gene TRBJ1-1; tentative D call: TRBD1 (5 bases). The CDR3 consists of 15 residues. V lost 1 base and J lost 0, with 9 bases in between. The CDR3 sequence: CASSLVGVLNTEAFF. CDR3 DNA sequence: TGTGCCAGCAGTTTAGTGGGGGTTCTGAACACTGAAGCTTTCTTT.

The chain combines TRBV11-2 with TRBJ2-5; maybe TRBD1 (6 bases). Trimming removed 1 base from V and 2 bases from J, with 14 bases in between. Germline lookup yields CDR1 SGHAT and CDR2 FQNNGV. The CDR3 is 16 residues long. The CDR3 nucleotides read TGTGCCAGCAGCTTAGGGTGGGGGCAATTACAAGAGACCCAGTACTTC. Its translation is CASSLGWGQLQETQYF.

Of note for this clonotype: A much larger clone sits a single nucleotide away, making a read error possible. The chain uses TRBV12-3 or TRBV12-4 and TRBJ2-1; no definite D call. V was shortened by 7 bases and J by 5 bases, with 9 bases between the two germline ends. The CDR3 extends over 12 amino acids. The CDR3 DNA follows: TGTGCCAGCATTTTCGTACACAATGAGCAGTTCTTC. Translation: CASIFVHNEQFF.

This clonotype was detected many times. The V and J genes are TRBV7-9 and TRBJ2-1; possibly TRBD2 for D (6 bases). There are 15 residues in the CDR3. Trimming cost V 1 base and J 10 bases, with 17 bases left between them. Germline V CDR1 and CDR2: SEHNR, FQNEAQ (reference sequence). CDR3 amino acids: CASSLGLLGGREQFF. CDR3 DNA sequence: TGTGCCAGCAGCTTAGGATTACTGGGGGGTCGCGAGCAGTTCTTC.

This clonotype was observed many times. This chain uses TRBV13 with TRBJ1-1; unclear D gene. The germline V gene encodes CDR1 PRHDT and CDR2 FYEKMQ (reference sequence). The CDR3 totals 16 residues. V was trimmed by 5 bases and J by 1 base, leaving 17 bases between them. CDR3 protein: CASSPEGGTGNTEAFF. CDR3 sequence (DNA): TGTGCCAGCAGCCCCGAGGGAGGCACTGGGAACACTGAAGCTTTCTTT. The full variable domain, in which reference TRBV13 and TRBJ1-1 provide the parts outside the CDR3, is AAGVIQSPRHLIKEKRETATLKCYPIPRHDTVYWYQQGPGQDPQFLISFYEKMQSDKGSIPDRFSAQQFSDYHSELNMSSLELGDSALYFCASSPEGGTGNTEAFFGQGTRLTVV.

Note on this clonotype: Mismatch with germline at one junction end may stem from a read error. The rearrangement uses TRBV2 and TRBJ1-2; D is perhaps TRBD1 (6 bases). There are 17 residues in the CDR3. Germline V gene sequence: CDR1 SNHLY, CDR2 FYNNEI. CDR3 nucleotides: TGTTCCAGCAGTGAAGGGGGTTCCCCTAGAGGTGACTATGGCTACACCTTC. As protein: CSSSEGGSPRGDYGYTF.

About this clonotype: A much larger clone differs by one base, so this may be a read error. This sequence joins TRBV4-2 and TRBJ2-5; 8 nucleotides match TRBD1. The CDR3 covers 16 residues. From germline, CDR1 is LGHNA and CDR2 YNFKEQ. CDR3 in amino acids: CASSLRGTGWQESQYF. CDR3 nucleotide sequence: TGTGCCAGCAGCCTTCGGGGGACAGGTTGGCAAGAGAGCCAGTACTTC.